Listed below are T cell receptor beta chains from one sample, sequenced in a study of CD8+ T cells in alopecia areata. Clones were read by immunoSEQ multiplex PCR, and TCRdb kept only the in-frame ones, dropping some. The sample consists of 150,000 to 200,000 clones, under 80% of them appearing once. Sequenced material: CD4+ T cells sorted from blood, taken between weeks 49 and 50, from a patient treated with tofacitinib. The receptors here all came from a human donor with alopecia areata. Each CDR3 is given with its conserved first and last residue. The D gene is left open where the match is weak. The size entry is marked missing in some rows and otherwise reads once, few, many or a size class.

size: NA
V: TRBV10-3
D: NA
J: TRBJ2-2
CDR3: CAISESNIAGELFF
DNA: TGTGCCATCAGTGAGTCGAACATTGCCGGGGAGCTGTTTTTT

size: NA
V: TRBV27
D: NA
J: TRBJ1-2
CDR3: CASSPDSFSYGYTF
DNA: TGTGCCAGCAGCCCGGACAGCTTCAGCTATGGCTACACCTTC

size: once
V: TRBV9
D: NA
J: TRBJ1-6
CDR3: CASSEDFNLNSPLHF
DNA: TGTGCCAGCAGCGAGGACTTTAACCTAAATTCACCCCTCCACTTT

size: few
V: TRBV29-1
D: NA
J: TRBJ1-1
CDR3: CSVHGAVTEAFF
DNA: TGCAGCGTTCACGGGGCCGTCACTGAAGCTTTCTTT

size: NA
V: TRBV30
D: NA
J: TRBJ1-1
CDR3: CAWSTRTAMNTEAFF
DNA: TGTGCCTGGAGTACCCGGACAGCTATGAACACTGAAGCTTTCTTT

size: few
V: TRBV29-1
D: NA
J: TRBJ1-2
CDR3: CSVATEGAYGYTF
DNA: TGCAGCGTCGCAACTGAAGGGGCGTATGGCTACACCTTC

size: NA
V: TRBV2
D: NA
J: TRBJ1-2
CDR3: CASRPEAYGYTF
DNA: TGTGCCAGCAGGCCTGAGGCCTATGGCTACACCTTC

size: NA
V: TRBV20-1
D: NA
J: TRBJ2-1
CDR3: CSAPQGQFF
DNA: TGCAGTGCTCCCCAGGGGCAGTTCTTC

size: few
V: TRBV28
D: TRBD1
J: TRBJ1-1
CDR3: CASSLRQGFEAFF
DNA: TGTGCCAGCAGTTTACGACAGGGATTCGAAGCTTTCTTT

size: NA
V: TRBV4-3
D: NA
J: TRBJ2-5
CDR3: CASSQDGSGAAETQYF
DNA: TGCGCCAGCAGCCAAGATGGATCGGGGGCTGCGGAGACCCAGTACTTC

size: NA
V: TRBV27
D: NA
J: TRBJ2-1
CDR3: CASSPTQGKQFF
DNA: TGTGCCAGCAGCCCAACTCAGGGAAAGCAGTTCTTC

size: NA
V: TRBV19
D: TRBD1
J: TRBJ1-5
CDR3: CASSARTGGGQPQHF
DNA: TGTGCCAGTAGTGCTCGGACAGGGGGAGGTCAGCCCCAGCATTTT

size: few
V: TRBV29-1
D: TRBD2
J: TRBJ2-1
CDR3: CSVASGGRSYNEQFF
DNA: TGCAGCGTTGCGAGCGGGGGGAGATCCTACAATGAGCAGTTCTTC

size: NA
V: TRBV4-3
D: NA
J: TRBJ1-5
CDR3: CASSPQKNSNQPQHF
DNA: TGCGCCAGCAGCCCTCAGAAGAATAGCAATCAGCCCCAGCATTTT

size: NA
V: TRBV9
D: NA
J: TRBJ1-2
CDR3: CASSVDGVYGYTF
DNA: TGTGCCAGCAGCGTAGACGGGGTATATGGCTACACCTTC

size: few
V: TRBV25-1
D: NA
J: TRBJ2-3
CDR3: CASTGGPTSSVDTQYF
DNA: TGTGCCAGCACCGGAGGTCCGACGAGTTCCGTGGATACGCAGTATTTT

size: NA
V: TRBV9
D: TRBD1
J: TRBJ1-2
CDR3: CASTKGAKYGYTF
DNA: TGTGCCAGCACCAAGGGGGCAAAGTATGGCTACACCTTC

size: NA
V: TRBV11-2
D: NA
J: TRBJ2-3
CDR3: CASSSANTDTQYF
DNA: TGTGCCAGCAGCTCAGCTAACACAGATACGCAGTATTTT

size: NA
V: TRBV4-3
D: NA
J: TRBJ1-1
CDR3: CASSQDDSENTEAFF
DNA: TGCGCCAGCAGCCAGGATGACAGTGAGAACACTGAAGCTTTCTTT

size: NA
V: TRBV2
D: NA
J: TRBJ1-1
CDR3: CASSEAGNTEAFF
DNA: TGTGCCAGCAGTGAGGCAGGGAACACTGAAGCTTTCTTT

size: NA
V: TRBV29-1
D: NA
J: TRBJ2-7
CDR3: CSAGVQGPYEQYF
DNA: TGCAGCGCCGGGGTGCAGGGGCCCTACGAGCAGTACTTC

size: NA
V: TRBV9
D: TRBD1
J: TRBJ1-2
CDR3: CASSAPPGQGRGNYGYTF
DNA: TGTGCCAGCAGCGCCCCTCCGGGACAGGGTAGGGGTAACTATGGCTACACCTTC

size: NA
V: TRBV27
D: TRBD1
J: TRBJ1-4
CDR3: CASSQTGTGLEKLFF
DNA: TGTGCCAGCAGTCAAACCGGGACAGGGTTGGAAAAACTGTTTTTT

size: few
V: TRBV5-1
D: NA
J: TRBJ2-3
CDR3: CASSAGLVTDTQYF
DNA: TGCGCCAGCAGCGCGGGACTTGTCACAGATACGCAGTATTTT

size: few
V: TRBV7-8
D: NA
J: TRBJ2-1
CDR3: CASSLVASRGGPNEQFF
DNA: TGTGCCAGCAGCTTAGTGGCCAGCAGGGGAGGACCCAATGAGCAGTTCTTC

size: NA
V: TRBV4-3
D: NA
J: TRBJ2-1
CDR3: CASSQDLPSFNEQFF
DNA: TGCGCCAGCAGCCAAGATCTGCCTAGTTTCAATGAGCAGTTCTTC

size: few
V: TRBV10-1
D: TRBD2
J: TRBJ2-1
CDR3: CASSDSYASGKTNSYNEQFF
DNA: TGCGCCAGCAGTGATTCGTATGCTAGCGGGAAAACGAACTCCTACAATGAGCAGTTCTTC

size: NA
V: TRBV12-5
D: NA
J: TRBJ2-7
CDR3: CASGSRGLSKQYF
DNA: TGTGCTAGTGGTTCCCGGGGACTTTCCAAGCAGTACTTC

size: few
V: TRBV29-1
D: NA
J: TRBJ2-5
CDR3: CSVGPRQQETQYF
DNA: TGCAGCGTTGGACCCCGACAGCAAGAGACCCAGTACTTC